The rows below give T cell receptor beta chains drawn from one sample of a study of blood T cells in healthy people across ages. From the 5' RACE reads, TCRdb called clonotypes with MiXCR, one entry per CDR3 protein. The sample lists around 1.5 million distinct CDR3 sequences; 34% were seen once. The source material was blood. The receptors were sampled from a woman in her thirties in good health. Each CDR3 is given with its conserved first and last residue.

V,length,CDR3
TRBV14,16,CASSQPAGTEQETQYF
TRBV29-1,14,CSVEDLDRRGEAFF
TRBV24-1,15,CATSDSKRPTDTQYF
TRBV7-9,15,CASSPPSRKTDTQYF
TRBV12-3/TRBV12-4,15,CASSLRALLDHEQYF
TRBV19,16,CASFETGRPFGYGYTF
TRBV20-1,13,CSASSGRRETQYF
TRBV12-3/TRBV12-4,17,CASRRTGTSSGANVLTF
TRBV7-9,15,CASSTQWGDKNIQYF
TRBV7-2,13,CASSLGLVAGRFF
TRBV9,17,CASSDNVQGGDSNGYTF
TRBV9,14,CASSSRPPADGYTF
TRBV6-1,12,CASSEVSKGYTF
TRBV6-1,14,CASSEAGSKNIQYF
TRBV21-1,19,CASSKRASGGQEYSYEQYF
TRBV7-3,17,CASSWGLAGGSSYEQYF
TRBV5-1,17,CASSLGPGSVTRGEQYF
TRBV7-2,15,CASRPSPGQFYEQYF
TRBV9,16,CASSPPGRTSTDTQYF
TRBV5-4,15,CASSRDSRNTGELFF
TRBV2,16,CASRAGTSADRDTQYF
TRBV27,15,CASSFRLQRYNEQFF
TRBV5-1,15,CASSLRGTSADTQYF
TRBV7-2,12,CASSLEPGREYF
TRBV12-3/TRBV12-4,16,CASTPRLAGVKYEQYF
TRBV6-1,14,CASSERRNNSPLHF
TRBV6-4,17,CASSGTSGGPSTDTQYF
TRBV4-1,18,CASSQQGLAGGLVETQYF
TRBV6-6,14,CASSYSRRPLEQYF
TRBV29-1,16,CSVEFATSGSGYEQYF
TRBV2,14,CASSEALDVETQYF
TRBV28,14,CASTPVDRVYEQYF
TRBV3-1,15,CASSQDLWPATEAFF
TRBV20-1,13,CSARQGARETQYF
TRBV27,15,CASSPSPGTNTEAFF
TRBV29-1,12,CSVDAGSTEAFF
TRBV29-1,15,CSVETGPWVQETQYF
TRBV29-1,14,CSGGVGDVADTQYF
TRBV4-1,17,CASSPIRQGAGNYGYTF
TRBV6-1,18,CASTHRDRGRSSYNEQFF
TRBV7-2,14,CASSLERGRGTQYF
TRBV27,14,CASRWTGSYNEQFF
TRBV15,13,CATSREFLTGQYF
TRBV20-1,13,CSASRGEHTEAFF
TRBV4-1,18,CASSQGAGRGAGGEKLFF
TRBV29-1,13,CSVEDEGGETQYF
TRBV4-2,16,CASSQGPGLEGETQYF
TRBV10-3,14,CAISESPEAAGAFF
TRBV20-1,14,CSVLGQFGWQTQYF
TRBV4-1,17,CASSQRPGTGGSDTQYF
TRBV29-1,13,CSVDVGVQETQYF
TRBV3-1,17,CASSQGYQGRSNQPQHF
TRBV20-1,13,CSARDRVSGEQYF